This TCR beta chain stems from a study of shared clonotypes between healthy human individuals. General observations from the study: Between a handful of donors, naive CD4 clonotypes were shared at a level of about 5%. In general, naive subsets displayed greater estimated richness than memory subsets did.

Naive CD8 cells lacked CD45RO and underwent positive selection for CCR7, leaving out terminally differentiated effector memory CD45RA+ cells. In the case of this clone: The target antigen is unknown.

Trimming at V came to 2 bases and at J to 4 bases, leaving 5 bases not matched to a gene. CDR3 size: 15 residues. CDR1 is MNHEY and CDR2 is SVGAGI in the germline V gene. The data were produced by immunoSEQ multiplex PCR, yet TCRdb's version contains in-frame clones alone and is incomplete. The sample shows roughly 850,000 clones, just over 95% of them seen only once. The specimen sequenced was naive CD8+ T cells sorted from blood. V is TRBV6-5 and J is TRBJ2-3; the match to TRBD2 covers 8 bases. This TCR was sampled from a man under 40 in good health. The chain's CDR3 is CASSYGSGSADTQYF. The CDR3 DNA sequence: TGTGCCAGCAGTTACGGGAGCGGGAGCGCAGATACGCAGTATTTT.